The present entry profiles one T cell receptor (beta chain) with its context. Its matching antigen is unknown. From germline, CDR1 is LNHDA and CDR2 SQIVND (reference sequence). V was clipped by 5 bases and J by 4 bases; unmatched bases: 10. There are 16 residues in the CDR3. The data originate from a study of neurological immune-mediated disorders. The study's findings and limits: Sharing of CDR3 amino acid sequences among expanded clones across subjects was absent, suggesting private repertoires in all groups. HTLV-1-associated myelopathy had the most TCR clonal expansion, and multiple sclerosis had the least, less than healthy controls.

cDNA synthesis was performed by 5'RACE with 10-nucleotide random UMIs. Over 200 million TCR-beta sequences, together covering 15-18 subjects, were produced by every individual sequencing run that was carried out. TCRdb redid the calling of the 5' RACE reads with MiXCR, one entry per CDR3 protein. The sample shows approximately 50,000 distinct CDR3 sequences, 10% to 13% of them seen only once. The specimen sequenced was PBMCs. The sequence derives from a man between 70 and 80 years old with HTLV-1-associated myelopathy (HAM/TSP). This chain joins TRBV19 and TRBJ1-5, with 8 bases aligning to TRBD1. In DNA, the CDR3 is TGTGCCAGTAGTTCTCTGGCAGGGGGCAGGAATCAGCCCCAGCATTTT. It yields the protein CASSSLAGGRNQPQHF.